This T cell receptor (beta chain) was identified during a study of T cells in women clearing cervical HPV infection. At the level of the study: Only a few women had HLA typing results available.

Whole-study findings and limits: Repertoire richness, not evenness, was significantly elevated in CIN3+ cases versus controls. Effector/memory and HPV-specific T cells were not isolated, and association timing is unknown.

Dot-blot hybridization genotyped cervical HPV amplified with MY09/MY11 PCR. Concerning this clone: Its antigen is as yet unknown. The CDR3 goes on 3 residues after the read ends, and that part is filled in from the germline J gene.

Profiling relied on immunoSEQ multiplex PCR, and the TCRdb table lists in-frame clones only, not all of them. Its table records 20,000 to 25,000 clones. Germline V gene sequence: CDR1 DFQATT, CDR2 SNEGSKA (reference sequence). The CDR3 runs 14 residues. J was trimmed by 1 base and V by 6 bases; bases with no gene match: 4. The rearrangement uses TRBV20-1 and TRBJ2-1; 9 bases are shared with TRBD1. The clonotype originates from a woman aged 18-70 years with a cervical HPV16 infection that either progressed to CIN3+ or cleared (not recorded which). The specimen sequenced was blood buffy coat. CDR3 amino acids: CSATGTGSYNEQFF. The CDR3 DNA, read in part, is TGCAGTGCCACCGGGACAGGGTCCTACAATGAG.